This T cell receptor beta chain is from a study of blood T cells in healthy people across ages. There are a few counts of this clonotype. CDR1 is SGHRS, CDR2 YFSETQ, per germline. The CDR3 has 16 residues. The V gene lost 0 bases and the J gene lost 0 bases, with 12 bases spanning the gap. Each sample had at least 6 million PBMCs isolated. A sample-barcoded 5' primer and a J-beta primer mix were used in a second PCR of roughly 6 to 11 cycles. In TCRdb, the 5' RACE reads were re-called with MiXCR into one record per CDR3 protein. This sample carries 850,000 to 1,100,000 distinct CDR3 sequences, more than 30% of them seen once, and the ten largest clones take around 13%.

The sequence came from a man aged 18 to 30 in good health. This chain connects TRBV5-1 to TRBJ2-5; D may be TRBD2 (6 bases). Sequenced input: blood. The CDR3 DNA reads as TGCGCCAGCAGCTTGGTAACTAGCCAGTACCAAGAGACCCAGTACTTC. Its protein is CASSLVTSQYQETQYF.